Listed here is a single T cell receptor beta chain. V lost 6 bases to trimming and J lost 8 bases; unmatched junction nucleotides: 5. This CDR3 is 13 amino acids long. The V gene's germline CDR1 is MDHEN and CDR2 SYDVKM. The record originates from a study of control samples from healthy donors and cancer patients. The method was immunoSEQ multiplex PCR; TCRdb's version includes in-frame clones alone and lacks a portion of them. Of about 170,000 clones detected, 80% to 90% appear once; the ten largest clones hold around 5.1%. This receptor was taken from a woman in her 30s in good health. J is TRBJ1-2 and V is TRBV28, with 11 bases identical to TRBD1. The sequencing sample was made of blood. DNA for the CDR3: TGTGCCAGCAGCCGGACAGGGGGCGGGGGCTACACCTTC. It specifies CASSRTGGGGYTF.